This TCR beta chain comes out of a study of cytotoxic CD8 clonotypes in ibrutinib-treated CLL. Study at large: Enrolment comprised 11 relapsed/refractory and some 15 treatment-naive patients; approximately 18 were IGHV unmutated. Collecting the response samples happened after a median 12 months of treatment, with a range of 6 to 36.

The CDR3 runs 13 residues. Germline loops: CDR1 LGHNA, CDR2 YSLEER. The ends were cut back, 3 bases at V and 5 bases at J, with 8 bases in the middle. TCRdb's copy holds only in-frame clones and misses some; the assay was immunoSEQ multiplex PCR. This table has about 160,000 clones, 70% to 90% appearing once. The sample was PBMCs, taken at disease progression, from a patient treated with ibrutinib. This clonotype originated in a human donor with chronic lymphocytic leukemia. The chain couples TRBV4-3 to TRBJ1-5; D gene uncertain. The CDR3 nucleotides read TGCGCCAGCAGCCAGGGCTGGGATCAGCCCCAGCATTTT. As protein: CASSQGWDQPQHF.